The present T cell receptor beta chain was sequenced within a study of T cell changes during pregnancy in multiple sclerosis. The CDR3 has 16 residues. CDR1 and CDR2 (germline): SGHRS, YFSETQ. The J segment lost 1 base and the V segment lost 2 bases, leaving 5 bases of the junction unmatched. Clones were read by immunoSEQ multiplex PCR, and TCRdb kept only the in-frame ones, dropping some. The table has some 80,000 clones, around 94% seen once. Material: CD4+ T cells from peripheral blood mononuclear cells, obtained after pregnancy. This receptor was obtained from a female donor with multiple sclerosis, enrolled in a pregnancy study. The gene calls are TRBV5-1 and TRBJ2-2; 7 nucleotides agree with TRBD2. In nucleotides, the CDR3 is TGCGCCAGCAGCTTTGTAGCGGGTCTGAACACCGGGGAGCTGTTTTTT. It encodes CASSFVAGLNTGELFF.